The 10 T cell receptor beta chains in this list originate from one sample, sequenced in a study of blood T cells in healthy people across ages. It was with a sample-barcoded 5' primer and a J-beta primer mix that a second PCR of roughly 7 to 12 cycles was run. MiXCR, applied by TCRdb to the 5' RACE reads, yields one record per CDR3 protein. The sample holds around 990,000 distinct CDR3 sequences, roughly a quarter seen once. These sequences were also reported in another study, on T cells of mothers and their children.

The sample was blood. Receptor source: a girl aged 2 to 10 in good health.

The chain links TRBV11-2 to TRBJ2-3; 8 nucleotides align to TRBD1. The germline V gene has CDR1 SGHAT and CDR2 FQNNGV. V trimming: 5 bases; J trimming: 11 bases; junction bases outside the gene matches: 12. This CDR3 is 14 amino acids long. CDR3 region: CASSPQRQGFVQYF. In nucleotides, the CDR3 is TGTGCCAGCAGCCCCCAGAGACAGGGGTTTGTGCAGTATTTT.

The chain joins TRBV7-2 to TRBJ2-1; TRBD2 aligns across 8 bases. Trimming removed 3 bases from V and 6 bases from J; junction bases left unmatched: 1. Germline lookup yields CDR1 SGHTA and CDR2 FQGNSA. The CDR3 sequence is 13 residues long. CDR3 amino acids: CASSFGTSNEQFF. The CDR3 DNA is TGTGCCAGCAGCTTCGGGACTAGCAATGAGCAGTTCTTC.

V and J are TRBV20-1 and TRBJ2-1, with 7 bases identical to TRBD2. The CDR3 totals 16 residues. Per germline, CDR1 DFQATT and CDR2 SNEGSKA (reference sequence). V was clipped by 1 base and J by 5 bases; unmatched bases: 11. DNA of the CDR3: TGCAGTGCTAGAGCCCTCCTAGCGGACCTCAACAATGAGCAGTTCTTC. Encoded protein: CSARALLADLNNEQFF.

V gene TRBV7-2 combines with J gene TRBJ2-5, with 7 bases matching TRBD1. The J call may be incorrect, as the DNA end agrees better with TRBJ2-7. The CDR3 is made up of 14 amino acids. Germline V gene data show CDR1 as SGHTA and CDR2 as FQGNSA. Written as DNA, the CDR3 is TGTGCCAGCATGGGTGGGGACAGACCCTACGAGCAGTACTTC. It is translated as CASMGGDRPYEQYF.

This sequence joins TRBV7-9 and TRBJ2-7; a weak D match, TRBD1 (5 bases). The CDR3 runs 15 residues. V was pared by 1 base and J by 7 bases, with 17 bases between. Germline V gene sequence: CDR1 SEHNR, CDR2 FQNEAQ (reference sequence). CDR3 DNA sequence: TGTGCCAGCAGCTTAGGGACCCTAGGGGTCTTAGAGCAGTACTTC. This codes for CASSLGTLGVLEQYF.

This clonotype was seen a few times. The chain links TRBV10-3 to TRBJ2-5, with TRBD1 identical over 8 bases. V lost 3 bases and J lost 5; bases outside the gene matches: 2. Germline V gene sequence: CDR1 ENHRY, CDR2 SYGVKD. The CDR3 extends over 13 amino acids. In DNA, the CDR3 is TGTGCCATCAGTGACTACAGGGGGGAGACCCAGTACTTC. Translating gives CAISDYRGETQYF.

This clonotype turned up a few times. V usage is TRBV12-3 or TRBV12-4 and J usage is TRBJ2-5; TRBD1 might be the D (6 bases). Judging by the DNA end, TRBJ2-1 fits better; the J call may be wrong. The CDR3 totals 14 residues. The CDR3 DNA reads TGTGCCAGCAGTTTCGAAGGACAGTACAATGAGCAGTTCTTC. Amino acids: CASSFEGQYNEQFF.

The table lists this clonotype with a few counts. The chain recombines TRBV29-1 with TRBJ2-5; 9 positions agree with TRBD1. The J call is uncertain, as TRBJ2-7 better fits the DNA end. The CDR3 totals 13 residues. The V gene's germline CDR1 is SQVTM and CDR2 ANQGSEA. The DNA for the CDR3 is TGCAGCGTTGAGGGACAGGGAACCTACGAGCAGTACTTC. As protein: CSVEGQGTYEQYF.

The rearrangement joins TRBV7-2 to TRBJ2-2, with TRBD1 matching 10 bases. Germline V CDR1 and CDR2: SGHTA, FQGNSA. The CDR3 sequence is 14 residues long. The V segment lost 5 bases and the J segment 7 bases; nucleotides outside the gene matches: 4. This CDR3 is CASSGQGVGGELFF. The CDR3 DNA follows: TGTGCCAGCAGCGGACAGGGGGTAGGCGGGGAGCTGTTTTTT. The variable domain in full, completed from reference TRBV7-2 and TRBJ2-2, reads GAGVSQSPSNKVTEKGKDVELRCDPISGHTALYWYRQSLGQGLEFLIYFQGNSAPDKSGLPSDRFSAERTGGSVSTLTIQRTQQEDSAVYLCASSGQGVGGELFFGEGSRLTVL.

The chain employs TRBV6-5 and TRBJ2-2; D ambiguous. The germline V and J ends were trimmed by 0 bases and 2 bases, with 10 bases remaining between them. The germline CDR1 and CDR2 sequences are MNHEY and SVGAGI. The length of the CDR3 is 16 residues. Here the CDR3 reads CASSYSRLGNTGELFF. DNA for the CDR3: TGTGCCAGCAGTTACTCACGCCTGGGCAACACCGGGGAGCTGTTTTTT.